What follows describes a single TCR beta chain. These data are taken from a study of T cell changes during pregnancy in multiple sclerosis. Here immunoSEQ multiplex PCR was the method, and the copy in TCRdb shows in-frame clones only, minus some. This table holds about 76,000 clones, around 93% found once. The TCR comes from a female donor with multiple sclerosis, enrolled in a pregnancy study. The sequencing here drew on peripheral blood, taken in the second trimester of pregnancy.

The CDR3 loop is CASRPVGRTGNTIYF. In DNA form, the CDR3 reads TGCGCCAGCAGACCGGTGGGGCGAACTGGAAACACCATATATTTT. This chain joins TRBV5-1 and TRBJ1-3; D is perhaps TRBD1 (5 bases). This CDR3 has 15 residues. Trimming took 5 bases from V and 2 from J, leaving 14 bases between them. Per the germline V gene, CDR1 is SGHRS and CDR2 is YFSETQ. Full variable domain (missing parts from reference TRBV5-1 and TRBJ1-3): KAGVTQTPRYLIKTRGQQVTLSCSPISGHRSVSWYQQTPGQGLQFLFEYFSETQRNKGNFPGRFSGRQFSNSRSEMNVSTLELGDSALYLCASRPVGRTGNTIYFGEGSWLTVV.